This TCR beta chain was found in a study of blood T cells in healthy people across ages. Study-wide results and caveats: Measured against age, TCR beta diversity per million T cells decreased in a roughly linear manner.

Together with a sample-barcoded 5' primer, a J-beta primer mix was included in a second PCR lasting about 7 to 11 cycles. Each CDR3 protein is one row after TCRdb ran MiXCR on the 5' RACE reads. This sample has some 930,000 distinct CDR3 sequences, with about 29% found just once. To note about this clonotype: Its antigen is undetermined.

V shed 4 bases, J shed 7 bases, and the junction held 6 bases outside the gene matches. There are 15 residues in the CDR3. A further study also used this sample, focusing on T cells of mothers and their children.

The TCR originated in a woman aged 35 to 49 in good health. Input material: blood. The J gene is TRBJ1-6, the V gene TRBV12-3 or TRBV12-4; 8 nucleotides agree with TRBD1. CDR3 amino acids: CASSSWTGSNSPLHF. In DNA form, the CDR3 reads TGTGCCAGCAGTTCTTGGACAGGGTCGAATTCACCCCTCCACTTT.